Described below is a single T cell receptor (beta chain) sequence and its context. The antigen remains undetermined. These data come from a study of cytotoxic CD8 clonotypes in ibrutinib-treated CLL. The method was immunoSEQ multiplex PCR; TCRdb's version includes in-frame clones alone and lacks a portion of them. Of around 310,000 clones listed, around four fifths are singletons. This CDR3 spans 14 amino acids. Between the trimmed V and J ends, which lost 5 bases and 2 bases, there was a span of 13 bases. Germline CDR1 reads LNHDA; CDR2 reads SQIVND (reference sequence). Overall study results and limits: At progression, clonality fell back toward baseline after rising at ibrutinib response.

Sample: PBMCs, taken before ibrutinib treatment. The clonotype comes from a human donor with chronic lymphocytic leukemia. The V gene is TRBV19, the J gene TRBJ2-7; D uncertain. The CDR3 sequence: CASSSGFRTYEQYF. The CDR3 region has the DNA TGTGCCAGTAGTTCCGGGTTTCGAACCTACGAGCAGTACTTC.